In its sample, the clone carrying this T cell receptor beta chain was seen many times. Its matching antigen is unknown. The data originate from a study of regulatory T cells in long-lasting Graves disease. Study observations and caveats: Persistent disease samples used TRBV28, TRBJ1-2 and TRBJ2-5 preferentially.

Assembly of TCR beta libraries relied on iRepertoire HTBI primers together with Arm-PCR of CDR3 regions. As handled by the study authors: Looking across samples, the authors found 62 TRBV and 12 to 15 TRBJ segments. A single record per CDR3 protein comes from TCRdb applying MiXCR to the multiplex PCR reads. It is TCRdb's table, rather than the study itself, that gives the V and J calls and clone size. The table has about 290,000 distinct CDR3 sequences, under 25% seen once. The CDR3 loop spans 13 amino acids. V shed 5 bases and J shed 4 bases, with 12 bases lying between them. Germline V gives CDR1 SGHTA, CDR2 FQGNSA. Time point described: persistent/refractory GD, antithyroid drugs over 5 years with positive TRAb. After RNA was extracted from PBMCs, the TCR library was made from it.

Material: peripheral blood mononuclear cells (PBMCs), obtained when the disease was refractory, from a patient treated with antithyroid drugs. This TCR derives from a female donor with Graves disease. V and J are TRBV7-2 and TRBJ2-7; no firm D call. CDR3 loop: CASSLGGIYEQYF. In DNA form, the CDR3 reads TGTGCCAGCAGCCTGGGCGGTATTTACGAGCAGTACTTC.